This is a list of T cell receptor beta chains from one sample in a study of T cells in Graves' hyperthyroidism and ophthalmopathy. TCRdb analysed the multiplex PCR reads with MiXCR anew, one entry per CDR3 protein. The sample records about 520,000 distinct CDR3 sequences, roughly 25% being singletons. Sequenced: blood. These receptors were obtained from a young woman with Graves' ophthalmopathy. CDR3s include the opening cysteine and the closing phenylalanine or tryptophan. A D gene is named only where the DNA matches it firmly. Clone sizes are given selectively: once, few, many, or a class where the clone is expanded.

TRBV12-3/TRBV12-4,-,TRBJ1-2,-,TGTGCCAGCAGTGACATAGGGGGTGGCTACACCTTC,CASSDIGGGYTF
TRBV30,-,TRBJ1-2,few,TGTGCCTGGAGTAAACCGGGGATCCCCTATGGCTACACCTTC,CAWSKPGIPYGYTF
TRBV24-1,-,TRBJ2-5,many,TGTGCCACCAGTGACGTCGGGACCGAAAAATCGGAGACCCAGTACTTC,CATSDVGTEKSETQYF
TRBV12-3/TRBV12-4,-,TRBJ2-2,few,TGTGCCAGCAGTTTATTTTCTACCGGGGAGCTGTTTTTT,CASSLFSTGELFF
TRBV25-1,-,TRBJ2-7,-,TGTGCCAGCAGCCGAGGGGACTTCTACGAGCAGTACTTC,CASSRGDFYEQYF
TRBV29-1,-,TRBJ1-2,many,TGCAGCGTTACCCGGGGCAGCAACTATGGCTACACCTTC,CSVTRGSNYGYTF
TRBV6-2/TRBV6-3,-,TRBJ2-7,few,TGTGCCAGCAATCGACAGGGACTCTACGAGCAGTACTTC,CASNRQGLYEQYF
TRBV27,-,TRBJ1-2,many,TGTGCCAGCCGACCGTCCACGGGCTATGGCTACACCTTC,CASRPSTGYGYTF
TRBV12-3/TRBV12-4,-,TRBJ1-1,many,TGTGCCAGCAGCCGAGACGGACCGAACACTGAAGCTTTCTTT,CASSRDGPNTEAFF
TRBV18,-,TRBJ1-1,many,TGTGCCAGCTCTCATAAGAACACTGAAGCTTTCTTT,CASSHKNTEAFF
TRBV6-1,-,TRBJ2-7,-,TGTGCCAGCAGTCCCAGACAGTTTAACTCCTACGAGCAGTACTTC,CASSPRQFNSYEQYF
TRBV29-1,-,TRBJ2-5,many,TGCAGCGTTGAAGTGGGGGGGGGCACGGATCCGACCCAGTACTTC,CSVEVGGGTDPTQYF
TRBV2,-,TRBJ2-5,-,TGTGCCAGCAGTGACCCTTTAGGGCCCCAGGAGACCCAGTACTTC,CASSDPLGPQETQYF
TRBV19,-,TRBJ2-7,-,TGTGCCAGTACGTCGTGGGACTCCTACGAGCAGTACTTC,CASTSWDSYEQYF
TRBV28,-,TRBJ2-2,many,TGTGCCAGCATCGGGGGCTCGGGCACCGGGGAGCTGTTTTTT,CASIGGSGTGELFF
TRBV29-1,TRBD1,TRBJ2-5,many,TGCAGCGTTCCAGGGACAGGGCAAGAGACCCAGTACTTC,CSVPGTGQETQYF
TRBV19,-,TRBJ1-1,many,TGTGCCAGTAGTATAGATCGACGGCCAACGAACACTGAAGCTTTCTTT,CASSIDRRPTNTEAFF
TRBV12-3/TRBV12-4,-,TRBJ1-1,many,TGTGCCAGCAGTTTACCATATTCGAACACTGAAGCTTTCTTT,CASSLPYSNTEAFF
TRBV6-2/TRBV6-3,-,TRBJ1-5,many,TGTGCCAGCAGGTCGAGACAGGCCCCGCCGAATCAGCCCCAGCATTTT,CASRSRQAPPNQPQHF
TRBV11-2,-,TRBJ2-2,once,TGTGCCAGCAGCTTTCATCGGATAAGCGGGGAGCTGTTTTTT,CASSFHRISGELFF
TRBV19,-,TRBJ1-1,many,TGTGCCAGTAGTATGGTACAGGCGGGGTCGGCTGAAGCTTTCTTT,CASSMVQAGSAEAFF
TRBV12-3/TRBV12-4,-,TRBJ2-7,few,TGTGCCAGCAGTTTACCCGAGAGCTCCTACGAGCAGTACTTC,CASSLPESSYEQYF
TRBV10-3,TRBD1,TRBJ2-7,many,TGTGCCATCAGGGGGACAGGGGAGTTAGCCTACGAGCAGTACTTC,CAIRGTGELAYEQYF
TRBV6-1,-,TRBJ1-1,few,TGTGCCAGCGGGCAGGCGGGCGGGAATTGGAACACTGAAGCTTTCTTT,CASGQAGGNWNTEAFF
TRBV29-1,TRBD1,TRBJ1-1,many,TGCAGCGGGGGGACAGGGGACTACACTGAAGCTTTCTTT,CSGGTGDYTEAFF
TRBV6-1,-,TRBJ1-5,many,TGTGCCAGCAGTGAAGCTATTAGGAGCAATCAGCCCCAGCATTTT,CASSEAIRSNQPQHF
TRBV7-3,TRBD1,TRBJ2-2,-,TGTGCCAGCACGATACCCCGGGACAGGGGAGGCACCGGGGAGCTGTTTTTT,CASTIPRDRGGTGELFF
TRBV6-2/TRBV6-3,TRBD2,TRBJ2-7,-,TGTGCCAGCAGTTATGCTAGCGGGGTTAGCTCCTACGAGCAGTACTTC,CASSYASGVSSYEQYF
TRBV27,-,TRBJ1-5,many,TGTGCCAGCAGTTTATCGACGGGTGTCCGTCAGCCCCAGCATTTT,CASSLSTGVRQPQHF
TRBV5-6,TRBD1,TRBJ2-7,many,TGTGCCAGCAGCAAGACAGGGGCGGCCTACGAGCAGTACTTC,CASSKTGAAYEQYF
TRBV27,-,TRBJ2-2,many,TGTGCCAGCAGTTTAACACCCGCGAACACCGGGGAGCTGTTTTTT,CASSLTPANTGELFF
TRBV29-1,-,TRBJ2-4,many,TGCAGCGGGGGTCGTGGGGACAAAAACATTCAGTACTTC,CSGGRGDKNIQYF
TRBV28,-,TRBJ2-5,-,TGTGCCAGCGCCATCCAGGAGACCCAGTACTTC,CASAIQETQYF
TRBV2,-,TRBJ1-6,-,TGTGCCGGCTTTCGGGGATACGGATCACCCCTCCACTTT,CAGFRGYGSPLHF
TRBV12-5,-,TRBJ1-5,many,TGTGCTAGTGGTTTGGTAATCCGGGGTGAGGACAATCAGCCCCAGCATTTT,CASGLVIRGEDNQPQHF
TRBV5-5,-,TRBJ2-7,-,TGTGCCAGCAGCCTGACGGTAGGGAGATACGAGCAGTACTTC,CASSLTVGRYEQYF
TRBV12-3/TRBV12-4,-,TRBJ1-5,-,TGTGCCAGCAGTTTGCGCGCGGTTTATCAGCCGCAGCATTTT,CASSLRAVYQPQHF
TRBV9,TRBD2,TRBJ2-5,many,TGTGCCAGCAGCCCAGGGCGGGGGTACCAAGAGACCCAGTACTTC,CASSPGRGYQETQYF
TRBV25-1,-,TRBJ2-7,-,TGTGCCAGCAGTGAACACTCTTACCACCCAAAATCCTACGGGCAGTACTTC,CASSEHSYHPKSYGQYF
TRBV20-1,-,TRBJ2-7,few,TGCAGTGCCTCACGCGACAGAGCCTACGAGCAGTACTTC,CSASRDRAYEQYF
TRBV5-1,-,TRBJ2-7,many,TGCGCCAGCAGCTACGCGACAGGATCCTACGAGCAGTACTTC,CASSYATGSYEQYF
TRBV7-6,-,TRBJ2-7,few,TGTGCCAGCAGCTTGGGGAGCCTCTACGAGCAGTACTTC,CASSLGSLYEQYF
TRBV11-3,TRBD2,TRBJ2-2,many,TGTGCCAGCAGCTCCGGGACTAGGCCAAACACCGGGGAGCTGTTTTTT,CASSSGTRPNTGELFF
TRBV12-3/TRBV12-4,-,TRBJ1-5,-,TGTGCCAGCAGTTTCGGGACCTTCCCCAATCAGCCCCAGCATTTT,CASSFGTFPNQPQHF
TRBV27,-,TRBJ2-7,-,TGTGCCAGCAGTCGGTATACACTCTCCTACGAGCAGTACTTC,CASSRYTLSYEQYF
TRBV12-3/TRBV12-4,-,TRBJ1-3,few,TGTGCCAGCAGAAACGGGGGCCTTTATGGAAACACCTTATATTTT,CASRNGGLYGNTLYF
TRBV20-1,TRBD1,TRBJ2-7,-,TGCAGTGCCCAGACTAGATACAGGGGGCGCGTAGCCTACGAGCAGTACTTC,CSAQTRYRGRVAYEQYF
TRBV28,-,TRBJ2-7,many,TGTGCCAGCAGTAATTCCGGGGGCCTCTACGAGCAGTACTTC,CASSNSGGLYEQYF